Included here is one T cell receptor (beta chain) sequence, with context. Its target antigen remains unknown. Base qualities were left out, and no much larger clone turns up one base away. This sample was taken from a study of blood T cell repertoires in COVID-19 (dated by TCRdb to about 2020). In the study overall: Samples from collaborators originated in the United States, Italy and Spain and spanned both the acute and convalescent phases of COVID-19. The material from the prospective study consisted of cDNA or gDNA derived from T cells, B-cell-depleted T cells, or PBMCs. The dataset comprised deeply sampled blood TCRbeta repertoires from subjects exposed to, actively infected with, or recovered from COVID-19. A freely available public database, intended as a resource for researchers studying the immune response to SARS-CoV-2, is where the repertoires were released. The samples were drawn from the first 160 participants of the ongoing ImmuneRACE study and from more than 1,000 subjects provided by 6 global collaborators. Nearly every sample came with metadata listing a de-identified subject ID, COVID-19 status, age in years and sex. Where available, HLA class I and class II types were obtained from metadata supplied by the sample provider rather than from assay-based typing.

General study outcomes and caveats: How much clinical and demographic metadata was included differed by source and by participant, and the metadata was provided uncurated.

The collaborating institutions used their own protocols to collect whole blood in K2EDTA tubes. Collaborator samples were shipped for TCRbeta analysis as frozen whole blood, isolated PBMCs, or DNA extracted from either sample type. Its CDR3 holds 15 amino acids, cysteine through phenylalanine. Of the read, only the CDR3 DNA is kept; its 45 bases are in frame from base 1. V is clipped by 4 bases and J by 3 bases, and the sequence between their germline boundaries is 15 bases long. CDR1 and CDR2 (SGHTA, FQGNSA) derive from the germline V gene. The immunoSEQ Assay, a bias-controlled multiplex PCR, was used to amplify TCRbeta CDR3 regions from genomic DNA. The source study handled its data this way. The number of nucleated cells in each sample was estimated by amplification of reference gene primers within the assay. Sequence reads were collapsed and filtered to measure the absolute abundance of every unique TCRbeta CDR3 rearrangement. Productive Simpson clonality was computed per sample as the square root of Simpson's diversity index over productive rearrangements. Drawn from immuneACCESS, this table holds only the in-frame rearrangements with V and J called that TCRdb kept. Clones are partly lost; checked studies trace under half to an unresolved V gene and leave the rest unexplained. The V and J calls and clone size come from that table; D and trimming were worked out from the DNA. The table for this sample lists about 57,000 clones; roughly 80% of them were counted only once. The leading ten clones occupy roughly a fifth of the sample.

The sequenced material came from peripheral blood. The sequence links TRBV7-2 to TRBJ1-2; TRBD1 is a weak D gene call, 5 bases matching. This clonotype was obtained from a woman aged 55-75 years with acute or convalescent COVID-19. The DNA sequence is as follows: TGTGCCAGCAGCTGGAGGGGAGAGGGAGACTATGGCTACACCTTC. This encodes CASSWRGEGDYGYTF.